The text below deals with one TCR beta chain. This receptor's antigen is unknown. It has no much larger one-base neighbor in the sample; base qualities were not kept. Healthy HIV-negative adults with no recently reported acute infections or vaccinations were included as donors. Every donor was a Caucasian adult living in Nashville, Tennessee, USA. CD4+ T cells were enriched by magnetic negative selection; naive cells were then positively selected on CD45RA, and the negative fraction formed the memory subset. Blood was collected by leukapheresis, and PBMCs were isolated by Ficoll-Histopaque density gradient centrifugation and then cryopreserved in liquid nitrogen vapor phase. Purity and quantity of every magnetically sorted T cell population were checked by analytical flow cytometry. Genomic DNA was isolated from each sorted fraction and quantified by UV absorbance on a Nanodrop 2000c. This record comes from a study of shared clonotypes between healthy human individuals (dated by TCRdb to the early 2020s). Background for the entire study: The cohort included a few men and a couple of women between 18 and 49 years of age. Per donor, three plates each were used for CD4 naive and CD4 memory, two for CD8 naive, and one for CD8 memory. Blood TCR repertoires of 5 or 6 healthy adults were deeply sequenced to estimate repertoire size and the extent of clonotype sharing between individuals. Libraries were prepared and TCR repertoires were sequenced by different laboratories using diverse techniques, in order to increase sequencing depth and limit assay-specific biases. Per donor, leukapheresis produced somewhere between about 0.85 and 8.9 billion PBMCs.

Paper-wide results and their limitations: Rarefaction of sorted-subset datasets indicated incomplete sequencing despite the large sequencing depth. Compared with non-shared clonotypes, clonotypes shared by all four sorted-subset donors had higher generation probabilities. Sampling was restricted to blood, and TCR repertoires in tissue are likely to differ from TCR repertoires in blood. Larger estimated clonotype richness was generally found for naive subsets than for memory subsets. Sharing across several donors was observed for around 5% of naive CD4, over 3% of naive CD8, 2% to 2.5% of memory CD4, and about 0.4% of memory CD8 clonotypes. Because the study included a small number of donors, the genetic and exposure-history diversity represented was limited. Pairwise subsampling led to the expectation that sequencing depth would affect the degree of clonotype sharing among donors.

Using the deep immunoSEQ assay, TCR CDR3 regions were amplified from genomic DNA by multiplex PCR. Genomic DNA extracted from each cell subset was distributed evenly over all wells of several immunoSEQ 96-well plates, and each plate served as one replicate. For sorted subsets, 200 to 250 ng genomic DNA, equal to some 28,000 T cell genomes, was loaded into each replicate PCR. The purified libraries were quantified using a Qubit 3.0 fluorometer, sized with a Bioanalyzer 2100, and then quantified again using the KAPA Library Quantification kit. Every immunoSEQ 96-well plate was sequenced on a separate single-read 150-cycle Illumina NextSeq 550 flow cell. On the authors' methods: Because only junctional sequences without quality scores were contained in the immunoSEQ output, filtering matching that applied to full-length reads could not be performed. To assign V/J genes and CDR3, sequences were annotated using PyIR, a Python wrapper for IgBLAST v1.9, with IMGT germline references. Reads were filtered out if the reads had weak V/J assignments (E-value above 1e-6), no CDR3, stop codons, out-of-frame junctions, or ambiguous translated residues. V3J clonotypes were defined by identical inferred V gene, J gene, and CDR3 amino acid sequence. The percentage overlap between two repertoires was calculated by dividing the number of shared unique clonotypes by the size of the smaller repertoire. Richness of each repertoire was evaluated using RTK rarefaction, the Chao1 estimator, and Recon v2.1 estimates of unobserved clonotypes. OLGA was used to compute generation probabilities for all TCRbeta clonotypes that the gDNA method yielded from a handful of donors. TCRdb provides this immuneACCESS table in a form limited to in-frame rearrangements. Some clones are lacking; in checked studies, under half of them reflect an unresolved V gene, and why the rest are absent is not known. V, J and clone size were drawn from that table, and D and trimming were deduced from the DNA. The sample records some 1.5 million clones, 95% to 99% of which are singletons. Around 0.47% of the sample is in the top ten clones.

The CDR3 spans 16 residues, from the cysteine through the phenylalanine. CDR3 DNA is the only sequence kept; it has 48 bases, read in frame from the first base. The germline V and J ends show losses of 3 bases and 2 bases respectively, and no gene match explains 7 bases of the junction. The germline V gene provides CDR1 KGHSH and CDR2 LQKENI. The source is a man aged 30 to 39 in good health. Sequencing was carried out using naive CD4+ T cells sorted from blood. In the paper's terms, the cell subset or site label means: CD45RA+ positively selected. The chain employs TRBV18 and TRBJ2-7; TRBD1 agrees with 10 junctional bases. The CDR3 is CASSPLGQGITYEQYF. The bases read TGTGCCAGCTCACCCTTGGGACAGGGGATAACCTACGAGCAGTACTTC.